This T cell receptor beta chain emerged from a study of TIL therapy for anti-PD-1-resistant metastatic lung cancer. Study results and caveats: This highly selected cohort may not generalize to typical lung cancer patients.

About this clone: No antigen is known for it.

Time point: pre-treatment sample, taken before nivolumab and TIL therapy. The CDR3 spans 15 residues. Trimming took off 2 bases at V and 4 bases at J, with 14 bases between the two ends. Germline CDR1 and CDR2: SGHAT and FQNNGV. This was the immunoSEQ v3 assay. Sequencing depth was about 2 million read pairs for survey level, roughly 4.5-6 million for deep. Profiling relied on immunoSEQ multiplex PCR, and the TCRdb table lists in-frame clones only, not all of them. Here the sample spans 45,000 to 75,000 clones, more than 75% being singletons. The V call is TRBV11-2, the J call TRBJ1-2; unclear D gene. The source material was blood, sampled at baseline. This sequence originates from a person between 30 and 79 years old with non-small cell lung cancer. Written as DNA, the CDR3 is TGTGCCAGCAGCTTATCGGGTCACGAGGGCTATGGCTACACCTTC. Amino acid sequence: CASSLSGHEGYGYTF. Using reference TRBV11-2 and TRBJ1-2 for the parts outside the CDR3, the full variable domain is EAGVAQSPRYKIIEKRQSVAFWCNPISGHATLYWYQQILGQGPKLLIQFQNNGVVDDSQLPKDRFSAERLKGVDSTLKIQPAKLEDSAVYLCASSLSGHEGYGYTFGSGTRLTVV.